This TCR beta chain was observed in a study of regulatory T cells in long-lasting Graves disease. About the research overall: Newly diagnosed Graves' patients had taken antithyroid drugs under 3 months.

Of note for this clonotype: What it binds is not known.

CDR3 size: 16 residues. Trimming removed 6 bases at V and 5 bases at J, with 21 bases between. Germline assignment: CDR1 SGHNT and CDR2 YYREEE (reference sequence). Study-level points and caveats: With a small sample size, accuracy may have been reduced. The study found TRBV28, TRBJ1-2 and TRBJ2-5 favored in persistent disease.

The time point was: newly diagnosed GD, antithyroid drugs for less than 3 months. From PBMCs, RNA was extracted and then used to make the TCR library. Staff drew around 8.5 milliliters of peripheral blood into EDTA tubes. Researchers made TCR beta libraries by using iRepertoire HTBI primers and running Arm-PCR on CDR3 regions. TCRdb passed the multiplex PCR reads through MiXCR, listing each CDR3 protein once. The sample shows 200,000 to 250,000 distinct CDR3 sequences, around 16% of them seen only once. J is TRBJ2-1 and V is TRBV5-4; D might be TRBD1 or TRBD2, each matching 5 bases. Sequences were derived from peripheral blood mononuclear cells (PBMCs), sampled at new diagnosis, from a patient treated with antithyroid drugs. This receptor was taken from a female donor with Graves disease. The CDR3 loop is CASTWGWSGPHNEQFF. In nucleotides, the CDR3 is TGTGCCAGCACTTGGGGGTGGAGCGGCCCCCACAATGAGCAGTTCTTC. Together with reference TRBV5-4 and TRBJ2-1, the CDR3 gives the full variable domain: ETGVTQSPTHLIKTRGQQVTLRCSSQSGHNTVSWYQQALGQGPQFIFQYYREEENGRGNFPPRFSGLQFPNYSSELNVNALELDDSALYLCASTWGWSGPHNEQFFGPGTRLTVL.